These 20 T cell receptor beta chains originate from one sample sequenced in a study of CD8 T cells in ankylosing spondylitis. TCRdb itself ran the 5' RACE reads through MiXCR, one entry per CDR3 protein. In the table there are 300,000 to 400,000 distinct CDR3 sequences, roughly 12% of which are singletons. Sequenced: blood, either unsorted or a sorted T cell fraction (not recorded which). All receptors come from a female donor with ankylosing spondylitis or in good health (not recorded which).

As concerns this clonotype: This sequence may be a read error, since a much larger clone differs from it by one base. The rearrangement uses TRBV5-1 and TRBJ2-1; perhaps TRBD1 as D (6 bases). The CDR3 spans 18 residues. The V end lost 5 bases, the J end lost 1 base, and 22 bases lay between the germline ends. Germline CDR1 SGHRS, CDR2 YFSETQ. The CDR3 loop reads CASRRPEGVSLSYNEQFF. CDR3 bases: TGCGCCAGCAGAAGACCCGAGGGGGTGTCCCTTTCCTACAATGAGCAGTTCTTC.

This clonotype has ten or more counts. V usage is TRBV20-1 and J usage is TRBJ1-6, with D perhaps matching TRBD1 (6 bases). V was shortened by 3 bases and J by 8 bases, with 11 bases between the two germline ends. The CDR3 has 13 amino acids. Germline V CDR1 and CDR2: DFQATT, SNEGSKA (reference sequence). Written as DNA, the CDR3 is TGCAGTGCTAGTGGCAGGGGTGATTCACCCCTCCACTTT. Translating gives CSASGRGDSPLHF.

This clonotype has a count of ten or more. CDR3 sequence: CASSISGRDEQYF. Here the CDR3 DNA reads TGTGCCAGCAGTATAAGCGGGAGGGACGAGCAGTACTTC. The V call is TRBV12-3 or TRBV12-4, the J call TRBJ2-7; TRBD2 matches 10 bases. V shed 5 bases, J shed 5 bases, and the junction held 3 bases outside the gene matches. The CDR3 covers 13 residues.

As DNA, the CDR3 is TGTGCCAGCAGTTACGAGGGGGGCGCCGATCAGCCCCAGCATTTT. Translation gives CASSYEGGADQPQHF. The chain is built from TRBV6-2 or TRBV6-3 and TRBJ1-5, with D perhaps matching TRBD1 (6 bases). The germline V gene encodes CDR1 MNHEY and CDR2 SVGEGT. The V and J ends lost 2 bases and 5 bases respectively, with 13 bases between them. The CDR3 runs 15 residues.

Note on this clonotype: Since the CDR3 does not end with the conserved phenylalanine or tryptophan, this likely comes from a read error. Because the CDR3's place on the DNA is in doubt, the DNA is left out and the CDR3 is given as listed by TCRdb. The V gene is TRBV29-1, the J gene TRBJ1-1; TRBD1 was called by the table and not checked on the DNA. Germline CDR1 and CDR2: SQVTM and ANQGSEA. The CDR3 numbers 13 amino acids, ends counted. The CDR3 region is CSVAPLRPAGVYL.

This chain joins TRBV20-1 and TRBJ2-1; possibly TRBD1 or TRBD2 for D (7 bases each). The CDR3 loop spans 15 amino acids. V gave up 7 bases and J gave up 4 bases, with 20 bases separating them. Germline CDR1 is DFQATT and CDR2 is SNEGSKA (reference sequence). The DNA of the CDR3 is TGCAGTGTGGGCCAGGGGGGGGACTTTTACAATGAGCAGTTCTTC. Translating it yields CSVGQGGDFYNEQFF.

Of note for this clonotype: Since a much larger clone is just one base distant, this may be a read error. This chain links TRBV4-2 with TRBJ1-2, with 8 bases matching TRBD1. CDR3 length equals 15 residues. CDR1 and CDR2 (germline): LGHNA, YNFKEQ. For the CDR3, the DNA is TGTGCCAGCATCCAAGTTGGGGGACAGGACTATGGCTACACCTTC. Amino acids: CASIQVGGQDYGYTF.

There are many counts of this clonotype. V and J are TRBV25-1 and TRBJ2-5; D ambiguous. V lost 1 base and J lost 5, with 11 bases in between. The CDR3 consists of 14 residues. Germline assignment: CDR1 MGHDK and CDR2 SYGVNS. CDR3 region: CASSESQGLETQYF. CDR3 DNA: TGTGCCAGCAGTGAATCTCAAGGTCTGGAGACCCAGTACTTC. The full variable domain, completed using reference TRBV25-1 and TRBJ2-5, is EADIYQTPRYLVIGTGKKITLECSQTMGHDKMYWYQQDPGMELHLIHYSYGVNSTEKGDLSSESTVSRIRTEHFPLTLESARPSHTSQYLCASSESQGLETQYFGPGTRLLVL.

This clonotype was detected once. This chain joins TRBV4-2 and TRBJ2-1, with 9 bases aligning to TRBD2. V gave up 0 bases and J gave up 4 bases; unmatched junction bases: 4. This CDR3 region has 16 residues. Per the germline V gene, CDR1 is LGHNA and CDR2 is YNFKEQ. DNA of the CDR3: TGTGCCAGCAGCCAAGATCCTAGCGGGATTTACAATGAGCAGTTCTTC. Its translation is CASSQDPSGIYNEQFF.

The J gene is TRBJ2-5, the V gene TRBV5-1; 7 bases match TRBD2. Germline V gives CDR1 SGHRS, CDR2 YFSETQ. This CDR3 is built from 15 residues. The J segment lost 5 bases and the V segment lost 0 bases, leaving 7 bases of the junction unmatched. CDR3: CASSLGTMGGETQYF. DNA of the CDR3: TGCGCCAGCAGCTTGGGGACTATGGGAGGGGAGACCCAGTACTTC.

This clonotype has a count of ten or more. This sequence joins TRBV3-1 and TRBJ1-1; D possibly corresponds to TRBD1 (5 bases). Germline assignment: CDR1 LGHDT and CDR2 YNNKEL (reference sequence). This CDR3 contains 13 residues. Trimming took off 5 bases at V and 2 bases at J, with 9 bases between the two ends. As DNA, the CDR3 is TGTGCCAGCAGCGACAGTGTTAACACTGAAGCTTTCTTT. Protein sequence: CASSDSVNTEAFF.

V usage is TRBV5-6 and J usage is TRBJ2-5; D is possibly TRBD1 or TRBD2 (7 bases each). This CDR3 has 17 residues. Trimming took 0 bases from V and 2 from J, leaving 17 bases between them. CDR1 is SGHDT and CDR2 is YYEEEE in the germline V gene. CDR3 DNA: TGTGCCAGCAGCTTGGCCAGGGGGGGACAGCTTCAAGAGACCCAGTACTTC. Its protein product is CASSLARGGQLQETQYF.

This clonotype was detected many times. In nucleotides, the CDR3 is TGTGCCAGCAGTTTTCGATCCCAAGAGACCCAGTACTTC. Translated: CASSFRSQETQYF. The rearrangement joins TRBV12-3 or TRBV12-4 to TRBJ2-5; D not resolved. V dropped 3 bases and J dropped 1 base, with 6 bases sitting between them. The CDR3 is 13 amino acids.

Comment on this clonotype: It may be a read error: a sequence one base away is much more abundant. This chain connects TRBV5-1 to TRBJ2-6, with D hard to call. CDR1 and CDR2 (germline): SGHRS, YFSETQ. CDR3 length equals 14 residues. CDR3 bases: TGCGCCAGCAGGTTTTCAGCTGGCGCCAACGTCCTGTCTTTC. It translates to CASRFSAGANVLSF.

This clonotype was picked up a small number of times. This chain joins TRBV19 and TRBJ1-2; 9 nucleotides agree with TRBD1. Germline trimming cut 10 bases from V and 6 bases from J; bases unmatched to any gene: 12. CDR3 length: 14 amino acids. Germline V gene sequence: CDR1 LNHDA, CDR2 SQIVND (reference sequence). The CDR3 DNA is TGTGCCACCCGGGACAGGGACTTTCTAGATGGCTACACCTTC. Amino acid sequence: CATRDRDFLDGYTF.

This clonotype has ten or more counts. The chain is built from TRBV5-1 and TRBJ2-7; unclear D gene. Per germline, CDR1 SGHRS and CDR2 YFSETQ. V was pared by 1 base and J by 1 base, with 12 bases between. CDR3 length equals 15 residues. Written as DNA, the CDR3 is TGCGCCAGCAGCTTGCGGCCAGATAAGTCCTACGAGCAGTACTTC. As protein: CASSLRPDKSYEQYF.

About this clonotype: This may be a read error: a much more frequent sequence differs by one nucleotide. V and J are TRBV27 and TRBJ1-1, with unresolved D. Trimming removed 5 bases at V and 6 bases at J, with 13 bases between. Looked up from germline, CDR1 is MNHEY and CDR2 is SMNVEV (reference sequence). The CDR3 contains 13 residues. The CDR3 is CASSLTGPSEAFF. The CDR3 bases are TGTGCCAGCAGTCTGACCGGGCCCTCTGAAGCTTTCTTT.

This clonotype was recorded many times. The chain combines TRBV6-1 with TRBJ2-5; either TRBD1 or TRBD2 may supply D (5 bases each). Germline CDR1 reads MNHNS; CDR2 reads SASEGT. The CDR3 is made up of 14 amino acids. Deletions cut 5 bases from V and 1 base from J, with 11 bases between. CDR3 bases: TGTGCCAGCAGTCTGGGACCGATCCAAGAGACCCAGTACTTC. Translation: CASSLGPIQETQYF.

This rearrangement joins TRBV7-2 to TRBJ2-7; TRBD1 is a possible D gene (6 bases). CDR3 size: 14 residues. V was clipped by 4 bases and J by 0 bases, with 10 bases between them. In germline, CDR1 is SGHTA, CDR2 FQGNSA. CDR3 protein: CASSSRGISYEQYF. The CDR3 DNA reads as TGTGCCAGCAGCTCCAGGGGCATCTCCTACGAGCAGTACTTC.

CDR3 DNA: TGTGCCAGCAGTATTATGACAGGCACTAGCACAGATACGCAGTATTTT. This encodes CASSIMTGTSTDTQYF. The rearrangement links TRBV28 to TRBJ2-3, with D perhaps TRBD1 (6 bases). The CDR3 runs 16 residues. V was pared by 5 bases and J by 0 bases, with 15 bases between. Germline-derived CDR1 and CDR2 are MDHEN and SYDVKM. The variable domain in full, with the rest retrieved from reference TRBV28 and TRBJ2-3, is DVKVTQSSRYLVKRTGEKVFLECVQDMDHENMFWYRQDPGLGLRLIYFSYDVKMKEKGDIPEGYSVSREKKERFSLILESASTNQTSMYLCASSIMTGTSTDTQYFGPGTRLTVL.